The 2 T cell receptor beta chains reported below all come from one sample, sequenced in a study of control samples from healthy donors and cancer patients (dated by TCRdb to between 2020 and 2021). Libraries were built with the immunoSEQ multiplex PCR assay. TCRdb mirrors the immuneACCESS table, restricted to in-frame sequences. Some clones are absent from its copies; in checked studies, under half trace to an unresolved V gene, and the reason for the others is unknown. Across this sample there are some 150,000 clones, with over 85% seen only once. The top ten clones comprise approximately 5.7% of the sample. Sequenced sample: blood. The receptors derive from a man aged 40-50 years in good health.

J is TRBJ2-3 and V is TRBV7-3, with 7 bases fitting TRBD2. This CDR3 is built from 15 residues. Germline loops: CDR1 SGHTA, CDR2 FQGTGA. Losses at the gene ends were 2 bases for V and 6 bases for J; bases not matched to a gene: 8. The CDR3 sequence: CASSLSYGGSDTQYF. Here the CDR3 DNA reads TGTGCCAGCAGCTTATCATACGGGGGGTCCGATACGCAGTATTTT.

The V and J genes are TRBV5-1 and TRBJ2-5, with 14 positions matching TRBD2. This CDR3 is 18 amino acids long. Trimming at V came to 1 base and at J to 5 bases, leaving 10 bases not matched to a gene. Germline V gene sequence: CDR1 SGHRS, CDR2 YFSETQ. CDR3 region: CASSLWGGTSGGEETQYF. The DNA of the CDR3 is TGCGCCAGCAGCTTGTGGGGCGGGACTAGCGGGGGCGAGGAGACCCAGTACTTC.